Below, one T cell receptor (beta chain) is given with its context. Its specificity is not known. TCRdb's copy holds only in-frame clones and misses some; the assay was immunoSEQ multiplex PCR. The table lists roughly 150,000 clones, about 94% of them singletons. This entry comes from a study of cytomegalovirus exposure and HLA in healthy donors. Across the study: In a later analysis, the 110 or so validation repertoires were reported to have used the same platform as the roughly 600 first-cohort repertoires. Overall study findings and caveats: It was confirmed in vitro that three of the CMV-associated chains were specific for CMV antigens. Rare sequences made up most TCRs, while some public TCRs were found in many donors.

CDR3 size: 15 residues. In germline, CDR1 is MGHRA, CDR2 YSYEKL. V was pared by 3 bases and J by 0 bases, with 11 bases between. The study drew the donors from its approximately 110-subject validation cohort, separate from the approximately 700-subject first cohort. The gene calls are TRBV4-1 and TRBJ1-1; tentative D call: TRBD1 (6 bases). This TCR was sampled from a young man in good health and CMV-seropositive. Sample: PBMCs. CDR3 loop: CASSQGQGLNTEAFF. In DNA, the CDR3 is TGCGCCAGCAGCCAGGGGCAGGGGCTGAACACTGAAGCTTTCTTT.